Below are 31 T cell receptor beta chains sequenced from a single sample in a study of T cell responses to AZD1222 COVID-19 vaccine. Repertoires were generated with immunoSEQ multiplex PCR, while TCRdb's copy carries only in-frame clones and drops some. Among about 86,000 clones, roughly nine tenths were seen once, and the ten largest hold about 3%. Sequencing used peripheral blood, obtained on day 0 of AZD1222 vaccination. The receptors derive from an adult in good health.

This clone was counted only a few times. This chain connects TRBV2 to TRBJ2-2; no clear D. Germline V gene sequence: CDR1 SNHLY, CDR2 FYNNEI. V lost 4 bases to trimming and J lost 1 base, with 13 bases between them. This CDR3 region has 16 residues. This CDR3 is CASSVWLGRNTGELFF. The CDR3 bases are TGTGCCAGCAGTGTTTGGCTTGGGCGGAACACCGGGGAGCTGTTTTTT.

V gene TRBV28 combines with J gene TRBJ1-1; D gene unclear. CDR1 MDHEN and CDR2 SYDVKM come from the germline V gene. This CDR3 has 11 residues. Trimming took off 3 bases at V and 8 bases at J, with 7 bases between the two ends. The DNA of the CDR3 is TGTGCCAGCAGTTTCCGGTTAGAAGCTTTCTTT. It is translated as CASSFRLEAFF.

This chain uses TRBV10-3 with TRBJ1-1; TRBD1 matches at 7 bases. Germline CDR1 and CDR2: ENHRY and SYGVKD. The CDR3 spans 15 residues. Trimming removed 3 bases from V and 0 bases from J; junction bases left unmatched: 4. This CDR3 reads CAISDTGVVNTEAFF. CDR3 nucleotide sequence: TGTGCCATCAGTGACACAGGGGTGGTGAACACTGAAGCTTTCTTT.

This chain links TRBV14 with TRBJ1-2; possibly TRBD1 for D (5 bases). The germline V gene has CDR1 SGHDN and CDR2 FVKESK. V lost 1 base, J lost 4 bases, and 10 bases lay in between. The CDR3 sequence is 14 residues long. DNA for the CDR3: TGTGCCAGCAGCCAAGTCGGGACTTTCTATGGCTACACCTTC. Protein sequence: CASSQVGTFYGYTF.

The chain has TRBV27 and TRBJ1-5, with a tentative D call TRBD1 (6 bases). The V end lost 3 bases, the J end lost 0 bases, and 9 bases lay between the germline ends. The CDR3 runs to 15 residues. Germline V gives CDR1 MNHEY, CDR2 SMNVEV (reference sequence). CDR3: CASSFTGYSNQPQHF. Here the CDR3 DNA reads TGTGCCAGCAGTTTCACAGGGTATAGCAATCAGCCCCAGCATTTT.

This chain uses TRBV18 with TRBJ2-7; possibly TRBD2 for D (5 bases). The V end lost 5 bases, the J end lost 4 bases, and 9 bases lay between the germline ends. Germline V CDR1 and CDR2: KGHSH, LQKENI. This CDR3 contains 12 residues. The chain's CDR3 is CASSTRGYEQYF. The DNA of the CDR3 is TGTGCCAGCTCAACACGAGGGTACGAGCAGTACTTC.

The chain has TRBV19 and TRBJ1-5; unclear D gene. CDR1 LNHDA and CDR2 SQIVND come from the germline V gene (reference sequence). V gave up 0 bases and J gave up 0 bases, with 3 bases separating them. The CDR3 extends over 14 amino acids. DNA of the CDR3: TGTGCCAGTAGTATAGACCATAGCAATCAGCCCCAGCATTTT. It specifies CASSIDHSNQPQHF.

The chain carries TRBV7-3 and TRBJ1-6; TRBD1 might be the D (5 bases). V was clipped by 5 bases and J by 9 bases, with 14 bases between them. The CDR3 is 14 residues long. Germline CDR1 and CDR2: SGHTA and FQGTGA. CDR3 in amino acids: CASSKGTESSPLHF. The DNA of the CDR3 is TGTGCCAGCAGCAAAGGGACCGAATCTTCACCCCTCCACTTT. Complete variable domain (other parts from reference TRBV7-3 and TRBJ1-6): GAGVSQTPSNKVTEKGKYVELRCDPISGHTALYWYRQSLGQGPEFLIYFQGTGAADDSGLPNDRFFAVRPEGSVSTLKIQRTERGDSAVYLCASSKGTESSPLHFGNGTRLTVT.

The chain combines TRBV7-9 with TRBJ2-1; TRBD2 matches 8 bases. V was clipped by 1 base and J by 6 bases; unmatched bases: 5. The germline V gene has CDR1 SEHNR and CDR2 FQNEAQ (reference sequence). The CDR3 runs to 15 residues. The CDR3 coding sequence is TGTGCCAGCAGCTTAGTCCTAGCGGGCACCAATGAGCAGTTCTTC. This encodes CASSLVLAGTNEQFF.

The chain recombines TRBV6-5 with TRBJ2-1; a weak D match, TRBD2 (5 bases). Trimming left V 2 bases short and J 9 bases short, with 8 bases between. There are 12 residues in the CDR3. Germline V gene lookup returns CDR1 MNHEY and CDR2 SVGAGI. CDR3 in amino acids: CASSYEGSEQFF. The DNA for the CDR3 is TGTGCCAGCAGTTACGAGGGCAGTGAGCAGTTCTTC.

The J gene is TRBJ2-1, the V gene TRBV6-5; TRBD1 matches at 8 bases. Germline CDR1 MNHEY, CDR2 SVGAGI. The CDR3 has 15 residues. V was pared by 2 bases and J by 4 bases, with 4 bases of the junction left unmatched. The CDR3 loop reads CASSYDRGRYNEQFF. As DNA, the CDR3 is TGTGCCAGCAGTTACGACAGGGGAAGGTACAATGAGCAGTTCTTC.

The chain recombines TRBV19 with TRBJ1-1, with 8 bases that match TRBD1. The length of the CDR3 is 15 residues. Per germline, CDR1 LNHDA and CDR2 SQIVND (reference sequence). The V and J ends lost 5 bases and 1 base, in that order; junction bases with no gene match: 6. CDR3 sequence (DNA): TGTGCCAGTAGTCAGGGGGCTATAGGGAACACTGAAGCTTTCTTT. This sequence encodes CASSQGAIGNTEAFF.

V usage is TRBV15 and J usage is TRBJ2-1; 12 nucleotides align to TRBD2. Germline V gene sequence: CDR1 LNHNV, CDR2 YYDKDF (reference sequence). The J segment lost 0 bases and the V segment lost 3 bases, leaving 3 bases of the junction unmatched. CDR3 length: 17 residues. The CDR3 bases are TGTGCCACCAGCAGCCCGGGACTAGCGGGCTCCTACAATGAGCAGTTCTTC. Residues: CATSSPGLAGSYNEQFF.

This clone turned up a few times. The CDR3 nucleotides read TGTGCCAGCAGTTTAAGGGACGGTTCTAACTATGGCTACACCTTC. Its translation: CASSLRDGSNYGYTF. J is TRBJ1-2 and V is TRBV2; tentative D call: TRBD1 (5 bases). Trimming took 5 bases from V and 0 from J, leaving 13 bases between them. CDR3 size: 15 residues. Germline V gene data show CDR1 as SNHLY and CDR2 as FYNNEI.

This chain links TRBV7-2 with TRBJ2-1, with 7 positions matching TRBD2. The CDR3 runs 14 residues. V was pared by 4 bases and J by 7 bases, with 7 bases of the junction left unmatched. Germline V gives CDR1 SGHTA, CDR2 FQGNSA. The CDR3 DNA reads TGTGCCAGCAGCTCCAGCGGGACGTTTAATGAGCAGTTCTTC. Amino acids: CASSSSGTFNEQFF.

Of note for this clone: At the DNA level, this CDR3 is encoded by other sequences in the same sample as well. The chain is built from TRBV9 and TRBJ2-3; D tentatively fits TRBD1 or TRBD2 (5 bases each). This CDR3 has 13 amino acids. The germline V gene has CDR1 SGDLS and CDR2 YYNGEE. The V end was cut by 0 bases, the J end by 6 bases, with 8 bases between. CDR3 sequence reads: CASSVGGTDTQYF. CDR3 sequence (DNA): TGTGCCAGCAGCGTAGGGGGGACGGATACGCAGTATTTT.

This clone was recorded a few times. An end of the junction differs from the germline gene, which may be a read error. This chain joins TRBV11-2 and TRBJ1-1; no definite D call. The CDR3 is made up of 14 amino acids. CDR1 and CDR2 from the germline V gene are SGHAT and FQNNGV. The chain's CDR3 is CASSLQRSGFEVLF. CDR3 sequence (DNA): TGTGCCAGCAGCTTGCAAAGGTCGGGCTTCGAGGTTCTCTTT.

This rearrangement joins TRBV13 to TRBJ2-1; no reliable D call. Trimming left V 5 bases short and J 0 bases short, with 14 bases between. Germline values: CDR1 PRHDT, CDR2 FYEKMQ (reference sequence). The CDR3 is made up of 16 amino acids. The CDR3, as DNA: TGTGCCAGCAGCCCCTCCTCCCTGAGCTCCTACAATGAGCAGTTCTTC. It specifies CASSPSSLSSYNEQFF.

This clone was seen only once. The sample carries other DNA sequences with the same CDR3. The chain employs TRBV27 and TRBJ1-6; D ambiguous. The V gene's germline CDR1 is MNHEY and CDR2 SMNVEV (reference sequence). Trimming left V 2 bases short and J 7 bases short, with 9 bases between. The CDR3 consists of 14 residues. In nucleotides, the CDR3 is TGTGCCAGCAGTTTACTTCGGGGAAATTCACCCCTCCACTTT. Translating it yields CASSLLRGNSPLHF.

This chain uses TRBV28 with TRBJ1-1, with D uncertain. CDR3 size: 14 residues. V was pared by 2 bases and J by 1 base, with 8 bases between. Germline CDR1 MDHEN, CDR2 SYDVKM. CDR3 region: CASSLDRRNTEAFF. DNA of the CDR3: TGTGCCAGCAGTTTAGACCGGCGGAACACTGAAGCTTTCTTT.

The CDR3 DNA reads TGTGCCAGCGTCGACAGGGGGGTGCGGGCTTTCTTT. This translates into CASVDRGVRAFF. This sequence joins TRBV7-3 and TRBJ1-1, with 9 positions matching TRBD1. Germline V CDR1 and CDR2: SGHTA, FQGTGA. V was clipped by 8 bases and J by 11 bases; unmatched bases: 9. The CDR3 has 12 residues.

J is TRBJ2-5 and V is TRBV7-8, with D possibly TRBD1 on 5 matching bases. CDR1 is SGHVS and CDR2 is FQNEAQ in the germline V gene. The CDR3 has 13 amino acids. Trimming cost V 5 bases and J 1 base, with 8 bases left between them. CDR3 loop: CASSPDSQETQYF. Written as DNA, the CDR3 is TGTGCCAGCAGCCCTGACAGCCAAGAGACCCAGTACTTC.

The CDR3 coding sequence is TGCGCCAGCAGCTTGGACAGGGGGGATACGCAGTATTTT. Translation gives CASSLDRGDTQYF. The rearrangement uses TRBV5-1 and TRBJ2-3; TRBD1 aligns across 8 bases. Germline V gene lookup returns CDR1 SGHRS and CDR2 YFSETQ. V lost 0 bases and J lost 6; bases outside the gene matches: 0. The CDR3 is 13 amino acids.

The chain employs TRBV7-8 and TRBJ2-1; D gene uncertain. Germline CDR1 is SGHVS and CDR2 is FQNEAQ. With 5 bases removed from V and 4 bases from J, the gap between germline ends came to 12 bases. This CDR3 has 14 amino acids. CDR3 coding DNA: TGTGCCAGCAGCAGCTCCTACAGTTACAATGAGCAGTTCTTC. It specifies CASSSSYSYNEQFF.

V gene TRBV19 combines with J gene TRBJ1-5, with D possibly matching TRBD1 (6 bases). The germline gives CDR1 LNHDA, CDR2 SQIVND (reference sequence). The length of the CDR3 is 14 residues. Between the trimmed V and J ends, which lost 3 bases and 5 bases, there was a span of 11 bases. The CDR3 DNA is TGTGCCAGTAGTATGACAGGTCCCTATCAGCCCCAGCATTTT. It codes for CASSMTGPYQPQHF.

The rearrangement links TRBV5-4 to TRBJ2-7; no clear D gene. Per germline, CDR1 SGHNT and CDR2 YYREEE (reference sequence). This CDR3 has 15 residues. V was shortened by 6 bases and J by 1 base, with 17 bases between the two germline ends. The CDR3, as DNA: TGTGCCAGCATGACTCTGGTCAGTGTTTCCTACGAGCAGTACTTC. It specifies CASMTLVSVSYEQYF.

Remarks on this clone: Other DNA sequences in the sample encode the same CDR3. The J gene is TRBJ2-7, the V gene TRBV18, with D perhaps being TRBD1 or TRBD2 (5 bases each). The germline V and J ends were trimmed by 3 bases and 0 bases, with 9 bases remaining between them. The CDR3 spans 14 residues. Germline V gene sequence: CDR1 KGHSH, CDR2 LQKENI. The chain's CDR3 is CASSPGTGSYEQYF. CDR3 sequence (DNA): TGTGCCAGCTCACCGGGGACGGGCTCCTACGAGCAGTACTTC.

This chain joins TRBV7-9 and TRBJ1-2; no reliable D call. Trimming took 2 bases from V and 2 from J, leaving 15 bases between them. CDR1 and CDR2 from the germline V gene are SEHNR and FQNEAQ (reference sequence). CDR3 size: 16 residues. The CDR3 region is CASSLSLLQRNYGYTF. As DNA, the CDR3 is TGTGCCAGCAGCTTAAGTTTGCTTCAGAGGAACTATGGCTACACCTTC.

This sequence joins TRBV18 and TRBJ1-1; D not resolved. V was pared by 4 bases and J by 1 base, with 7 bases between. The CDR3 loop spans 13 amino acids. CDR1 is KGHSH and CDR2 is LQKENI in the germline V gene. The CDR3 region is CASSLSRNTEAFF. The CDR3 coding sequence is TGTGCCAGCTCACTTTCAAGGAACACTGAAGCTTTCTTT. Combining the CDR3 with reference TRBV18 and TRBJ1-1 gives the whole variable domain NAGVMQNPRHLVRRRGQEARLRCSPMKGHSHVYWYRQLPEEGLKFMVYLQKENIIDESGMPKERFSAEFPKEGPSILRIQQVVRGDSAAYFCASSLSRNTEAFFGQGTRLTVV.

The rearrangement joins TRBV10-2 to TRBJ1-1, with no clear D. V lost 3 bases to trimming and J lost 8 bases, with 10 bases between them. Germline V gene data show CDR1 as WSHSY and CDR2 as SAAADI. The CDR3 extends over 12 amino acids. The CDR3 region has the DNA TGCGCCAGCAGTGAATCTTCCTCGGAAGCTTTCTTT. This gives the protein CASSESSSEAFF.

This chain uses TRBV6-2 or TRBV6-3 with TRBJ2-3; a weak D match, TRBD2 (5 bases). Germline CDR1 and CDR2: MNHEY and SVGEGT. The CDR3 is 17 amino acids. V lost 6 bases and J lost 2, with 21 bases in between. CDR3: CASSVALRRGTTDTQYF. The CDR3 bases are TGTGCCAGCAGCGTAGCGTTACGACGCGGAACCACAGATACGCAGTATTTT.